This T cell receptor (beta chain) emerged from a study of blood T cell repertoires in COVID-19. Study overall: In each case, the material was cDNA or gDNA derived from T cells, B-cell-depleted T cells, or PBMCs.

Germline CDR1 and CDR2: LGHNA and YNFKEQ. V trimming: 3 bases; J trimming: 2 bases; junction bases outside the gene matches: 14. This CDR3 contains 18 residues. Sequenced by immunoSEQ multiplex PCR; TCRdb stores in-frame clones only, minus some. The sample consists of 150,000 or so clones, about 86% of them appearing once. Sequencing was carried out using peripheral blood. The clonotype comes from an older woman with acute or convalescent COVID-19. The chain couples TRBV4-2 to TRBJ2-7, with 9 bases matching TRBD2. The CDR3 spells CASSQLDGERGETYEQYF. Here the CDR3 DNA reads TGTGCCAGCAGCCAGTTGGATGGGGAGCGGGGGGAAACCTACGAGCAGTACTTC.